The 8 T cell receptor beta chains presented below share a single source sample, sequenced in a study of human T cells and chemical hapten exposure. As for time point: pre-sensitization, week 0. Treatment denoted: therapeutic diphenylcyclopropenone sensitization with weekly scalp DPC. TCRdb itself ran the RACE reads through MiXCR, one entry per CDR3 protein. Of 150,000 to 200,000 distinct CDR3 sequences listed, nearly 30% are singletons. The sample in question was whole blood, obtained in connection with sensitization to the hapten diphenylcyclopropenone (DPC). The receptors were sampled from a woman under 40 with alopecia areata. Some clones in this sample may be carry-over from other donors' samples.

The chain carries TRBV5-5 and TRBJ2-6; 7 positions match TRBD2. Germline CDR1 SGHKS, CDR2 YYEKEE (reference sequence). The length of the CDR3 is 18 residues. V shed 0 bases, J shed 1 base, and the junction held 7 bases outside the gene matches. The CDR3 region has the DNA TGTGCCAGCAGCTTGGCCTCAGGGAGGGTATCTGGGGCCAACGTCCTGACTTTC. This translates into CASSLASGRVSGANVLTF.

This chain connects TRBV4-2 to TRBJ1-2; no reliable D call. CDR3 length: 15 amino acids. Deletions cut 0 bases from V and 1 base from J, with 9 bases between. Germline V lookup: CDR1 LGHNA, CDR2 YNFKEQ. Written as DNA, the CDR3 is TGTGCCAGCAGCCAAGAACGGTCAGTTAACTATGGCTACACCTTC. This codes for CASSQERSVNYGYTF.

This rearrangement joins TRBV18 to TRBJ1-1, with D possibly being TRBD1 (6 bases). V dropped 4 bases and J dropped 5 bases, with 14 bases sitting between them. The CDR3 runs 14 residues. The germline V gene encodes CDR1 KGHSH and CDR2 LQKENI. CDR3 DNA: TGTGCCAGCTCACGAAACAACAGGGAAACTGAAGCTTTCTTT. Translating it yields CASSRNNRETEAFF.

The rearrangement links TRBV5-1 to TRBJ2-5; no clear D. CDR3 length equals 13 residues. Germline V gene data show CDR1 as SGHRS and CDR2 as YFSETQ. V lost 4 bases and J lost 5, with 12 bases in between. DNA of the CDR3: TGCGCCAGCAGCCCCGTCGTCCGGGAGACCCAGTACTTC. Translated: CASSPVVRETQYF.

This clonotype was counted only a few times. CDR3 coding DNA: TGTGCCAGCAGCCAGGGGCCGACAGGGATTGGAAAGACCCAGTACTTC. As protein: CASSQGPTGIGKTQYF. The chain couples TRBV3-1 to TRBJ2-5; 7 bases fit TRBD1. This CDR3 has 16 residues. Trimming took 3 bases from V and 6 from J; bases not matched to a gene: 13. Germline CDR1 reads LGHDT; CDR2 reads YNNKEL (reference sequence).

The chain couples TRBV28 to TRBJ1-6; 8 bases are a match to TRBD1. The CDR3 has 15 amino acids. Germline values: CDR1 MDHEN, CDR2 SYDVKM. The V gene end was trimmed by 6 bases and the J gene end by 10 bases; junction bases not matched to a gene: 11. CDR3 DNA: TGTGCCAGCAGGGGCCCGGACAGGGCAAGCTCACCCCTCCACTTT. Encoded protein: CASRGPDRASSPLHF. Looking up the rest from reference TRBV28 and TRBJ1-6 gives the full variable domain: DVKVTQSSRYLVKRTGEKVFLECVQDMDHENMFWYRQDPGLGLRLIYFSYDVKMKEKGDIPEGYSVSREKKERFSLILESASTNQTSMYLCASRGPDRASSPLHFGNGTRLTVT.

This clonotype was seen many times. The genes are TRBV7-2 and TRBJ2-7; D gene ambiguous. Germline V CDR1 and CDR2: SGHTA, FQGNSA. CDR3 size: 13 residues. Trimming removed 2 bases from V and 6 bases from J, with 11 bases in between. CDR3 in amino acids: CASSLKGSSEQYF. Here the CDR3 DNA reads TGTGCCAGCAGCTTAAAGGGTAGCAGCGAGCAGTACTTC.

V usage is TRBV6-2 or TRBV6-3 and J usage is TRBJ1-1; D call uncertain. This CDR3 is built from 15 residues. Germline loops: CDR1 MNHEY, CDR2 SVGEGT. V was cut by 6 bases and J by 5 bases, with 19 bases left in between. CDR3 sequence: CASSRIGRLVTEAFF. The CDR3 DNA reads as TGTGCCAGCAGCAGAATTGGACGGTTAGTAACTGAAGCTTTCTTT.